Given below is one T cell receptor beta chain in context. Its antigen is as yet unknown. The CDR3 loop spans 16 amino acids. Germline trimming cut 3 bases from V and 5 bases from J; bases unmatched to any gene: 5. Looked up from germline, CDR1 is LGHNA and CDR2 is YSLEER. This sample was included in a study of T cell responses to AZD1222 COVID-19 vaccine. Profiling relied on immunoSEQ multiplex PCR, and the TCRdb table lists in-frame clones only, not all of them. Here the sample spans fewer than 200,000 clones, roughly 88% being singletons. Notes on the study in general: Reportedly, nearly half of unique spike TCRs recognized epitopes outside B.1.351/B.1.1.7 mutations. Spike was spanned by vaccine-associated CD4 TCRs, which were dominant at 160-218 and 743-854. None of the repertoires were sampled until the peak T cell response had passed.

This sequence was found in an adult who received the AZD1222 COVID-19 vaccine. The chain joins TRBV4-3 to TRBJ1-6, with 9 bases matching TRBD1. Material: peripheral blood, obtained 28 days after the second AZD1222 dose. The DNA for the CDR3 is TGCGCCAGCAGCCAGGACAGGGGTCTCGATAATTCACCCCTCCACTTT. Residues: CASSQDRGLDNSPLHF.